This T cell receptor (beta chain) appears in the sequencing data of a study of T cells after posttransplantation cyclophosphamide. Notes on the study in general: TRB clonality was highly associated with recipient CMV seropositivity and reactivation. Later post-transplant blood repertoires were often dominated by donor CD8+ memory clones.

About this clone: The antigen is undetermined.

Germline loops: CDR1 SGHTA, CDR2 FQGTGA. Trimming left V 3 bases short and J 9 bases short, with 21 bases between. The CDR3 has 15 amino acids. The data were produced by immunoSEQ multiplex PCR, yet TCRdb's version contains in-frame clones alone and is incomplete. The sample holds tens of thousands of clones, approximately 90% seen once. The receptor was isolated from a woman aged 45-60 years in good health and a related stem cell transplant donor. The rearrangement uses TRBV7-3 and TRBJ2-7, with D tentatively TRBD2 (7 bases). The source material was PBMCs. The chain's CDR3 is CASSLMGRGNSVQYF. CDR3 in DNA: TGTGCCAGCAGCTTGATGGGGAGGGGGAATTCAGTGCAGTACTTC.